Each of the 24 T cell receptor beta chains below was sequenced from the same sample in a study of T cell responses to AZD1222 COVID-19 vaccine. Generated by immunoSEQ multiplex PCR, the TCRdb table keeps only in-frame clones and is missing some. The table shows fewer than 30,000 clones, with about 77% occurring only once. Source: peripheral blood, taken on day 0 of AZD1222 vaccination. These receptor sequences come from an adult in good health.

The chain joins TRBV7-6 to TRBJ1-1, with D perhaps matching TRBD1 (6 bases). The CDR3 spans 14 residues. The germline V and J ends were trimmed by 4 bases and 5 bases, with 14 bases remaining between them. Germline CDR1 SGHVS, CDR2 FNYEAQ. This CDR3 reads CASSSQGVGTEAFF. CDR3 sequence (DNA): TGTGCCAGCAGCTCACAGGGTGTTGGGACTGAAGCTTTCTTT.

CDR3 coding DNA: TGTGCCAGCAGCTTGTTAACGTACGAGCAGTACTTC. This sequence encodes CASSLLTYEQYF. V gene TRBV5-6 combines with J gene TRBJ2-7, with D hard to call. Germline loops: CDR1 SGHDT, CDR2 YYEEEE. CDR3 length: 12 residues. Trimming shortened V by 1 base and J by 4 bases, and 6 bases separated the two germline ends.

This clone has more than one count but fewer than ten. The V gene is TRBV6-6, the J gene TRBJ2-1; D remains ambiguous. The germline CDR1 and CDR2 sequences are MNHNY and SVGAGI (reference sequence). V lost 10 bases, J lost 0 bases, and 13 bases lay in between. The length of the CDR3 is 14 residues. The CDR3 DNA reads as TGTGCCACCTCAATGGGGAACTCCTACAATGAGCAGTTCTTC. Its protein product is CATSMGNSYNEQFF.

V and J are TRBV2 and TRBJ2-3; 8 bases line up with TRBD2. CDR1 is SNHLY and CDR2 is FYNNEI in the germline V gene. Trimming cost V 3 bases and J 2 bases; bases outside gene matches: 4. The CDR3 is 15 amino acids. The CDR3 nucleotides are TGTGCCAGCAGTGATGAGCGGGGGCTCACAGATACGCAGTATTTT. Translation gives CASSDERGLTDTQYF. The full variable domain, its missing parts supplied by reference TRBV2 and TRBJ2-3, is EPEVTQTPSHQVTQMGQEVILRCVPISNHLYFYWYRQILGQKVEFLVSFYNNEISEKSEIFDDQFSVERPDGSNFTLKIRSTKLEDSAMYFCASSDERGLTDTQYFGPGTRLTVL.

This chain links TRBV11-2 with TRBJ2-7; 7 bases are shared with TRBD2. J was trimmed by 2 bases and V by 4 bases; bases with no gene match: 5. This CDR3 contains 14 residues. CDR1 is SGHAT, CDR2 FQNNGV, per germline. CDR3 DNA sequence: TGTGCCAGCAGCTCTCAGCGGGGCCCCTACGAGCAGTACTTC. It is translated as CASSSQRGPYEQYF.

The chain couples TRBV30 to TRBJ1-1; D ambiguous. This CDR3 region has 16 residues. Germline V CDR1 and CDR2: GTSNPN, SVGIG (reference sequence). The V end was cut by 0 bases, the J end by 0 bases, with 14 bases between. DNA for the CDR3: TGTGCCTGGAGTGTACATCGATCCACAGTGAACACTGAAGCTTTCTTT. Translated: CAWSVHRSTVNTEAFF.

The V gene is TRBV7-9, the J gene TRBJ2-1; 7 nucleotides align to TRBD1. Trimming removed 10 bases from V and 6 bases from J; junction bases left unmatched: 12. CDR1 SEHNR and CDR2 FQNEAQ come from the germline V gene (reference sequence). The CDR3 is 14 residues long. CDR3 nucleotide sequence: TGTGCCATCCCTCACCGGGACAGCTTCAATGAGCAGTTCTTC. Protein: CAIPHRDSFNEQFF.

The J gene is TRBJ2-7, the V gene TRBV20-1, with 9 bases that match TRBD2. Germline assignment: CDR1 DFQATT and CDR2 SNEGSKA (reference sequence). The CDR3 length is 17 residues. The V and J ends lost 3 bases and 5 bases, in that order; junction bases with no gene match: 17. CDR3 in amino acids: CSASRSSGRGGDHEQYF. Written as DNA, the CDR3 is TGCAGTGCTAGTCGCTCCTCCGGGCGGGGGGGCGACCACGAGCAGTACTTC.

This chain links TRBV5-1 with TRBJ2-3; 11 positions agree with TRBD2. V lost 2 bases to trimming and J lost 0 bases; unmatched junction nucleotides: 11. Germline V gene data show CDR1 as SGHRS and CDR2 as YFSETQ. CDR3 length: 19 amino acids. The CDR3: CASSLFGASGGFSTDTQYF. CDR3 in DNA: TGCGCCAGCAGCTTATTCGGGGCTAGCGGGGGGTTTAGCACAGATACGCAGTATTTT.

The sample holds a few counts of this clone. The V gene is TRBV12-5, the J gene TRBJ1-1; 7 nucleotides line up with TRBD1. The CDR3 is 14 residues long. CDR1 LGHNT and CDR2 FRNRAP come from the germline V gene. Trimming at V came to 5 bases and at J to 6 bases, leaving 9 bases not matched to a gene. The CDR3 DNA follows: TGTGCTAGTGGTACAACAGGGGTTCGGGCTGAAGCTTTCTTT. It is translated as CASGTTGVRAEAFF.

In DNA form, the CDR3 reads TGTGCCAGCAGTTACATGGCAGGAGCCTACGAGCAGTACTTC. Residues: CASSYMAGAYEQYF. The chain uses TRBV6-2 or TRBV6-3 and TRBJ2-7; no clear D. This CDR3 comprises 14 residues. Germline CDR1 MNHEY, CDR2 SVGEGT. Deletions cut 2 bases from V and 2 bases from J, with 10 bases between.

V and J are TRBV5-6 and TRBJ1-2; D remains ambiguous. V was clipped by 1 base and J by 4 bases, with 14 bases between them. The CDR3 loop spans 15 amino acids. Germline V gives CDR1 SGHDT, CDR2 YYEEEE. The CDR3 DNA follows: TGTGCCAGCAGCTTGCCCCTAATGGTCGGCTATGGCTACACCTTC. Residues: CASSLPLMVGYGYTF.

V gene TRBV6-5 combines with J gene TRBJ2-7; D unresolved. Trimming took off 0 bases at V and 4 bases at J, with 7 bases between the two ends. In germline, CDR1 is MNHEY, CDR2 SVGAGI. CDR3 length equals 13 residues. Here the CDR3 reads CASSYSIQYEQYF. The CDR3 nucleotides read TGTGCCAGCAGTTACTCGATACAGTACGAGCAGTACTTC.

The chain joins TRBV12-3 or TRBV12-4 to TRBJ1-1; D not certain. Trimming pared 8 bases from V and 11 bases from J, leaving 15 bases between. CDR3 size: 11 residues. CDR3 in DNA: TGTGCCAGCGTTGCCAGCCGCCAGGCTTTCTTT. It yields the protein CASVASRQAFF.

J is TRBJ1-1 and V is TRBV6-1; D is unresolved. CDR1 and CDR2 (germline): MNHNS, SASEGT. This CDR3 comprises 13 residues. V was shortened by 2 bases and J by 1 base, with 5 bases between the two germline ends. CDR3 sequence: CASSENRNTEAFF. The CDR3 region has the DNA TGTGCCAGCAGTGAAAATAGGAACACTGAAGCTTTCTTT.

V usage is TRBV2 and J usage is TRBJ1-1; perhaps TRBD1 as D (5 bases). The V and J ends lost 5 bases and 1 base respectively, with 8 bases between them. CDR3 length: 13 amino acids. The V gene's germline CDR1 is SNHLY and CDR2 FYNNEI. The CDR3 sequence is CASSNQGNTEAFF. The CDR3, as DNA: TGTGCCAGCAGTAACCAGGGGAACACTGAAGCTTTCTTT.

This clone was detected only once. V gene TRBV18 combines with J gene TRBJ2-1; D is ambiguous. Germline V gives CDR1 KGHSH, CDR2 LQKENI. There are 13 residues in the CDR3. V was pared by 7 bases and J by 6 bases, with 13 bases between. The CDR3 spells CASLTRPSNEQFF. CDR3 nucleotides: TGTGCCAGCTTGACCAGACCCTCCAATGAGCAGTTCTTC.

This clone was counted a single time. The V call is TRBV14, the J call TRBJ1-2; possibly TRBD1 for D (5 bases). Trimming shortened V by 0 bases and J by 1 base, and 12 bases separated the two germline ends. The germline gives CDR1 SGHDN, CDR2 FVKESK. The CDR3 has 16 residues. For the CDR3, the DNA is TGTGCCAGCAGCCAAGATCGGGGCGAGGGTAACTATGGCTACACCTTC. This codes for CASSQDRGEGNYGYTF.

The sample holds a few counts of this clone. A read error may account for a junction end that differs from germline. The chain is built from TRBV19 and TRBJ1-2; D is perhaps TRBD1 (5 bases). CDR3 length equals 12 residues. Germline V lookup: CDR1 LNHDA, CDR2 SQIVND (reference sequence). CDR3 DNA sequence: TGTGCCAGTAGTATCCTTGGGACGAGGCCTCGGTTC. This codes for CASSILGTRPRF.

A few counts support this clone. The chain recombines TRBV18 with TRBJ1-1; D ambiguous. CDR3 length: 15 residues. The germline V gene has CDR1 KGHSH and CDR2 LQKENI. V was cut by 4 bases and J by 1 base, with 13 bases left in between. CDR3 protein: CASSLSSAGNTEAFF. CDR3 bases: TGTGCCAGCTCACTTTCCTCGGCCGGGAACACTGAAGCTTTCTTT.

This clone was observed a handful of times. V gene TRBV6-5 combines with J gene TRBJ2-7; maybe TRBD2 (6 bases). The germline V and J ends were trimmed by 10 bases and 6 bases, with 19 bases remaining between them. CDR3 length: 13 amino acids. Germline loops: CDR1 MNHEY, CDR2 SVGAGI. CDR3 region: CATQGARESEQYV. The CDR3 nucleotides read TGTGCCACCCAAGGAGCCCGGGAGTCCGAGCAGTACGTC.

The genes are TRBV6-6 and TRBJ2-1, with 10 nucleotides matching TRBD2. The CDR3 contains 14 residues. Germline V CDR1 and CDR2: MNHNY, SVGAGI (reference sequence). The trim removed 5 bases at V and 6 bases at J, leaving 4 bases unmatched. For the CDR3, the DNA is TGTGCCAGCAGTCCTAGGACTAGCGGCAATGAGCAGTTCTTC. Protein sequence: CASSPRTSGNEQFF.

The J gene is TRBJ1-1, the V gene TRBV18; D is unclear. The V gene's germline CDR1 is KGHSH and CDR2 LQKENI. The CDR3 length is 14 residues. Trimming removed 3 bases at V and 0 bases at J, with 8 bases between. CDR3 sequence reads: CASSPAIMNTEAFF. CDR3 sequence (DNA): TGTGCCAGCTCACCGGCGATTATGAACACTGAAGCTTTCTTT.

This clone was seen only once. The chain recombines TRBV11-3 with TRBJ2-3; tentatively, D is TRBD2 (5 bases). This CDR3 spans 13 amino acids. Looked up from germline, CDR1 is SGHNT and CDR2 is YENEEA. Trimming stripped 1 base from V and 11 bases from J, with 13 bases between. The CDR3 bases are TGTGCCAGCAGCTTAGTCCCCGTTGCGGGGCAGTATTTT. This encodes CASSLVPVAGQYF. Using reference TRBV11-3 and TRBJ2-3 for the parts outside the CDR3, the full variable domain is EAGVVQSPRYKIIEKKQPVAFWCNPISGHNTLYWYLQNLGQGPELLIRYENEEAVDDSQLPKDRFSAERLKGVDSTLKIQPAELGDSAVYLCASSLVPVAGQYFGPGTRLTVL.